The clone carrying this T cell receptor (beta chain) was seen repeatedly, ten times or more. The TCR beta library used iRepertoire HTBI primers with Arm-PCR amplification of CDR3. Via MiXCR, TCRdb re-called the multiplex PCR reads, giving one row per CDR3 protein. The sample records 400,000 to 500,000 distinct CDR3 sequences, 15% being singletons. These data originate in a study of regulatory T cells in long-lasting Graves disease. Described time point: newly diagnosed GD, antithyroid drugs for less than 3 months. The authors made the TCR library using RNA they extracted from PBMCs. V gave up 8 bases and J gave up 0 bases, with 11 bases separating them. Germline lookup yields CDR1 KGHSH and CDR2 LQKENI. This CDR3 is built from 13 residues. These data were also reused for a study on T cells in Graves' hyperthyroidism and ophthalmopathy.

The rearrangement joins TRBV18 to TRBJ2-7; D gene uncertain. The input for sequencing was peripheral blood mononuclear cells (PBMCs), taken at new diagnosis, from a patient treated with antithyroid drugs. This receptor was taken from a woman aged 40-49 years with Graves disease. The CDR3 DNA sequence: TGTGCCAGCGCATACCTGGGCTCCTACGAGCAGTACTTC. Protein: CASAYLGSYEQYF. The whole variable domain, filled in from reference TRBV18 and TRBJ2-7, reads NAGVMQNPRHLVRRRGQEARLRCSPMKGHSHVYWYRQLPEEGLKFMVYLQKENIIDESGMPKERFSAEFPKEGPSILRIQQVVRGDSAAYFCASAYLGSYEQYFGPGTRLTVT.